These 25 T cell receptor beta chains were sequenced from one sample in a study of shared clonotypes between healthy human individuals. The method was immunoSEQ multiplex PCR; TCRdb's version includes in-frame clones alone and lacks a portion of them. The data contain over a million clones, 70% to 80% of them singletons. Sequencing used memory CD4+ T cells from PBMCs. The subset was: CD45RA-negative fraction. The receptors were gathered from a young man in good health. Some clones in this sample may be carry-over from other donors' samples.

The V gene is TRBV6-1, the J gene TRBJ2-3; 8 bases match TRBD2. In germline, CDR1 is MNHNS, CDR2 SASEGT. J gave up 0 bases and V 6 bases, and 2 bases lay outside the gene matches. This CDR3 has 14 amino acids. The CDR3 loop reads CASRASGSTDTQYF. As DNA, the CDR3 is TGTGCCAGCAGAGCTAGCGGGAGCACAGATACGCAGTATTTT.

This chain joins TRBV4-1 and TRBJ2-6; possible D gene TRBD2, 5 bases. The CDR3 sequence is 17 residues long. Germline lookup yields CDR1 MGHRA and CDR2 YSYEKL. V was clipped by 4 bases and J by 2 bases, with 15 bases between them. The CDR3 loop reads CASSPQLREAGANVLTF. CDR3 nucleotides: TGCGCCAGCAGCCCCCAACTTCGGGAAGCTGGGGCCAACGTCCTGACTTTC.

The CDR3 spells CASSLEDRSSYEQYF. For the CDR3, the DNA is TGTGCCAGTAGCCTCGAGGACAGGAGCTCCTACGAGCAGTACTTC. The chain has TRBV19 and TRBJ2-7; 7 bases are shared with TRBD1. The V segment lost 6 bases and the J segment 0 bases; nucleotides outside the gene matches: 8. This CDR3 has 15 residues. Germline V gives CDR1 LNHDA, CDR2 SQIVND (reference sequence).

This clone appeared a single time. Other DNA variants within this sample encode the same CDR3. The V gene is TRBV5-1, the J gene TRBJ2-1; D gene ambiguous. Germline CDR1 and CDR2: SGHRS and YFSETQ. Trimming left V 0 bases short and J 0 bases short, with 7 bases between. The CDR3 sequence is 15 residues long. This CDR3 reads CASSLDRPSYNEQFF. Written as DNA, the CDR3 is TGCGCCAGCAGCTTGGACCGCCCCTCCTACAATGAGCAGTTCTTC. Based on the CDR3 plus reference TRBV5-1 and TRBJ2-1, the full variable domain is KAGVTQTPRYLIKTRGQQVTLSCSPISGHRSVSWYQQTPGQGLQFLFEYFSETQRNKGNFPGRFSGRQFSNSRSEMNVSTLELGDSALYLCASSLDRPSYNEQFFGPGTRLTVL.

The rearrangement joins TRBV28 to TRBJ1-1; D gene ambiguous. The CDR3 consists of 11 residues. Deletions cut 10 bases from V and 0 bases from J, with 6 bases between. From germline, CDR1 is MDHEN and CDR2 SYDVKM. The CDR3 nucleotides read TGTGCCACTCACCTGAACACTGAAGCTTTCTTT. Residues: CATHLNTEAFF.

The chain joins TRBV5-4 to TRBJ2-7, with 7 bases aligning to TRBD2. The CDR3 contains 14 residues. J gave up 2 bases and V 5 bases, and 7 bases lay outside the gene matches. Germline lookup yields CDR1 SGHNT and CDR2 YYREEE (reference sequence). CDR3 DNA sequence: TGTGCCAGCAGTCTCGGGGGGAGGGCCTACGAGCAGTACTTC. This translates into CASSLGGRAYEQYF.

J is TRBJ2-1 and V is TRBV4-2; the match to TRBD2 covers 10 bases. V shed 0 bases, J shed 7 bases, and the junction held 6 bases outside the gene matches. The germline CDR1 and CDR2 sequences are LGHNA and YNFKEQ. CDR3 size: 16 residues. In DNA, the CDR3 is TGTGCCAGCAGCCAAGATATGGCTAGCGGGAGAAATGAGCAGTTCTTC. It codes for CASSQDMASGRNEQFF.

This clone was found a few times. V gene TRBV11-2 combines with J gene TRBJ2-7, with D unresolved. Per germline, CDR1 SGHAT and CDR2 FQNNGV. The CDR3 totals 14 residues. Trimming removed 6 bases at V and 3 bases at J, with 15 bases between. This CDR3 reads CASSPAVAVYEQYF. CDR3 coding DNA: TGTGCCAGCAGTCCAGCAGTGGCCGTCTACGAGCAGTACTTC.

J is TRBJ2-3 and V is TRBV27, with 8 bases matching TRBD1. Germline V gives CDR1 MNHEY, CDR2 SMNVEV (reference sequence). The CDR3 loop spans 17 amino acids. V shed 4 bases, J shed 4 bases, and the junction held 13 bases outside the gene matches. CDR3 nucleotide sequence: TGTGCCAGCAGTTCCCTCGGACAGGGCCGAAAGGCAGATACGCAGTATTTT. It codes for CASSSLGQGRKADTQYF.

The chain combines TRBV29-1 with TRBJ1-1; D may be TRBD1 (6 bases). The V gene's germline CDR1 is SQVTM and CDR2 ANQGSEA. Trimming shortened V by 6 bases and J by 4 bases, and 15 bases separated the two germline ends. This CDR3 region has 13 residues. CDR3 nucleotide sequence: TGCAGCGTGGTTAGGACAGCCAGCACTGAAGCTTTCTTT. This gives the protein CSVVRTASTEAFF.

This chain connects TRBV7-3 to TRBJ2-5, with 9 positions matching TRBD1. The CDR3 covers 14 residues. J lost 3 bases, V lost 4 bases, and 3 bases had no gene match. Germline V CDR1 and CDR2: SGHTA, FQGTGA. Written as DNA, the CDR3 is TGTGCCAGCAGCTCGACAGGGGGAGAAGAGACCCAGTACTTC. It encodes CASSSTGGEETQYF.

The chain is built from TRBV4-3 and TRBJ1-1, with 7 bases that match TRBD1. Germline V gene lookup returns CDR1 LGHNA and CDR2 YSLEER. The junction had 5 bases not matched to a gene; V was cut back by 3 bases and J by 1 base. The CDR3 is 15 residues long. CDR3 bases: TGCGCCAGCAGCCAGCTGACAGGGTGGAACACTGAAGCTTTCTTT. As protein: CASSQLTGWNTEAFF.

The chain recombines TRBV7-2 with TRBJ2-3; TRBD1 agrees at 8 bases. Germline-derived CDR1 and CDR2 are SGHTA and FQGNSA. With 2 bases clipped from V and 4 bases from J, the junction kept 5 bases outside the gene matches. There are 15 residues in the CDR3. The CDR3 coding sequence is TGTGCCAGCAGCTTACGGACAGGGCAATCAGATACGCAGTATTTT. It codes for CASSLRTGQSDTQYF.

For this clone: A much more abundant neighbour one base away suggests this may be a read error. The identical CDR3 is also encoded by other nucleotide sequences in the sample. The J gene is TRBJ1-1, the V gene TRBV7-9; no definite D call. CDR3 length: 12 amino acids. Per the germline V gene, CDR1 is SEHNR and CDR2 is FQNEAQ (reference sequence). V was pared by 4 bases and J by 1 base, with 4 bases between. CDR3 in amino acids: CASSSWNTEAFF. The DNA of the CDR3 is TGTGCCAGCAGCTCTTGGAACACTGAAGCTTTCTTT.

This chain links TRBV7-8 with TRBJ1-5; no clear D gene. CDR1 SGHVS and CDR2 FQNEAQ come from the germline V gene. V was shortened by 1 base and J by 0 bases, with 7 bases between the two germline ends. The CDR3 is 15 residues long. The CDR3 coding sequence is TGTGCCAGCAGCTTAGAACGCTCTAGCAATCAGCCCCAGCATTTT. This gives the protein CASSLERSSNQPQHF.

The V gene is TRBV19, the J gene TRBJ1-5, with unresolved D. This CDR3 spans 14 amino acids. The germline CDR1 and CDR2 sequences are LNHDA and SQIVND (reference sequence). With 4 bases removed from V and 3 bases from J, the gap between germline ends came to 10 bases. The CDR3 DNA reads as TGTGCCAGTAGTACCTTGTCTTACAATCAGCCCCAGCATTTT. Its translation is CASSTLSYNQPQHF.

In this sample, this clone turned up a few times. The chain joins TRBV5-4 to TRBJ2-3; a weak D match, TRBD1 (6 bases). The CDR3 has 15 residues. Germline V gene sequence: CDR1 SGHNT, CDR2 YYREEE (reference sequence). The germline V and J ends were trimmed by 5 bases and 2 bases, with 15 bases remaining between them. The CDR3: CASSIQTGNTDTQYF. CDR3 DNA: TGTGCCAGCAGTATCCAGACAGGCAACACAGATACGCAGTATTTT.

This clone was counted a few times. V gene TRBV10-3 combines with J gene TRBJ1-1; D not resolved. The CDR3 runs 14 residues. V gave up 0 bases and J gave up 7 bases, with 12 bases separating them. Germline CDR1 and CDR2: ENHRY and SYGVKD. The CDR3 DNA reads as TGTGCCATCAGTGAGTCCAAGGGCACGGTTGAAGCTTTCTTT. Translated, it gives CAISESKGTVEAFF.

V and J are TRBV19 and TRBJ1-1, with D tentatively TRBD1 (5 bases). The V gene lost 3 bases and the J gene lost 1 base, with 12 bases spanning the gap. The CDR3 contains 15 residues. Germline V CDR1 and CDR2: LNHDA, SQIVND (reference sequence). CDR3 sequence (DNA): TGTGCCAGTAGTATGGGGCAAAGCTGGAACACTGAAGCTTTCTTT. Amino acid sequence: CASSMGQSWNTEAFF. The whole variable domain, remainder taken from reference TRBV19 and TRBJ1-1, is DGGITQSPKYLFRKEGQNVTLSCEQNLNHDAMYWYRQDPGQGLRLIYYSQIVNDFQKGDIAEGYSVSREKKESFPLTVTSAQKNPTAFYLCASSMGQSWNTEAFFGQGTRLTVV.

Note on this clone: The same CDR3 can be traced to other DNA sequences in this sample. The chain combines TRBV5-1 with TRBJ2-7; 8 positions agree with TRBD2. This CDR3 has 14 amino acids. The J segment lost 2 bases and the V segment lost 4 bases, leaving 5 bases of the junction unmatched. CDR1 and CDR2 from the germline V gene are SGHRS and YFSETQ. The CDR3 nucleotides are TGCGCCAGCAGCCGGGACGGGGGGGCCTACGAGCAGTACTTC. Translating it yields CASSRDGGAYEQYF.

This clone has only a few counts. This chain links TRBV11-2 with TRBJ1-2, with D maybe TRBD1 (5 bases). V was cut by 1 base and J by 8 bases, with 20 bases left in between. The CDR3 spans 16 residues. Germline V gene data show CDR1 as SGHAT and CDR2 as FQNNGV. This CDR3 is CASSLGRGRSAVGYTF. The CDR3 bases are TGTGCCAGCAGCTTAGGCCGGGGCAGGTCGGCGGTGGGCTACACCTTC.

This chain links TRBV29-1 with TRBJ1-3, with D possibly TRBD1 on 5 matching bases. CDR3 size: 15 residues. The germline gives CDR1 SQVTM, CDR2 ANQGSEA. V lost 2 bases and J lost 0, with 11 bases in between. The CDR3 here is CSVEPTASSGNTIYF. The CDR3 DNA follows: TGCAGCGTTGAACCGACAGCCAGCTCTGGAAACACCATATATTTT. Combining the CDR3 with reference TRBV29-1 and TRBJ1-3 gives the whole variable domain SAVISQKPSRDICQRGTSLTIQCQVDSQVTMMFWYRQQPGQSLTLIATANQGSEATYESGFVIDKFPISRPNLTFSTLTVSNMSPEDSSIYLCSVEPTASSGNTIYFGEGSWLTVV.

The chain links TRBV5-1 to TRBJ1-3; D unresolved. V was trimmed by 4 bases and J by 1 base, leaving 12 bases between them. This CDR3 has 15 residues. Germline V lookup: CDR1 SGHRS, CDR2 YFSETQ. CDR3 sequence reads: CASSPRFGSGNTIYF. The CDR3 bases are TGCGCCAGCAGCCCCCGGTTCGGTTCTGGAAACACCATATATTTT.

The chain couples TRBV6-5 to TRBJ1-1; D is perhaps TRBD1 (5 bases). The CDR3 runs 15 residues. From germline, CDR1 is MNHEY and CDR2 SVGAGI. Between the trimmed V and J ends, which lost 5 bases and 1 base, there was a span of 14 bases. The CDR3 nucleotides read TGTGCCAGCAGTGGAACCACAGGATCGAACACTGAAGCTTTCTTT. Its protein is CASSGTTGSNTEAFF.

Here the CDR3 DNA reads TGTGCCAGCAGTGGCGGGACAGGGGGGGATCAGCCCCAGCATTTT. Protein product: CASSGGTGGDQPQHF. J is TRBJ1-5 and V is TRBV28; TRBD1 matches 11 bases. The CDR3 contains 15 residues. V was pared by 5 bases and J by 5 bases, with 5 bases of the junction left unmatched. Germline CDR1 is MDHEN and CDR2 is SYDVKM.